This T cell receptor (beta chain) was observed in a study of PD-1 blockade in classical Hodgkin lymphoma. About the study: With a 2-week interval, patients received intravenous nivolumab at 3 mg/kg.

A word on this clone: What it recognizes is unknown.

Sequencing used immunoSEQ multiplex PCR; TCRdb keeps in-frame clones, though not all of them. The sample consists of over 80,000 clones, 92% of them appearing once. Findings and limits, study-wide: Anyone who began nivolumab under 1 year after ASCT was excluded. Why the repertoires differ is still unclear, perhaps disease activity or prior therapy. Lower baseline TCR diversity was reported for newly diagnosed patients than for healthy donors.

Every patient experienced relapse after autologous stem cell transplantation, and brentuximab vedotin exposure varied. The specimen was peripheral blood mononuclear cells (PBMCs), collected at baseline. The sequence was obtained from a human donor with classical Hodgkin lymphoma.

CDR3 region: CASRLAGNNEQFF. The CDR3 DNA is TGCGCCAGCCGACTAGCGGGAAACAATGAGCAGTTCTTC. This chain links TRBV5-1 with TRBJ2-1; 11 bases are shared with TRBD2. The CDR3 length is 13 residues. Germline-derived CDR1 and CDR2 are SGHRS and YFSETQ. J lost 5 bases, V lost 7 bases, and 2 bases had no gene match.